This T cell receptor (beta chain) was observed in a study of blood T cell repertoires in COVID-19 (dated by TCRdb to the early 2020s). Notes on the research overall: Samples covering the acute and convalescent phases of COVID-19 were provided by collaborators in the United States, Italy and Spain. The prospective study material was composed of cDNA or gDNA derived from T cells, B-cell-depleted T cells, or PBMCs. The dataset comprised deeply sampled blood TCRbeta repertoires from subjects exposed to, actively infected with, or recovered from COVID-19. The repertoires were made available in a free public database intended to serve as a resource for research on the immune response to SARS-CoV-2. The samples were drawn from the first 160 participants of the ongoing ImmuneRACE study and from 1,200 or so subjects provided by 6 global collaborators. The sample metadata nearly always contained a de-identified subject ID, COVID-19 status, age in years and sex. Where HLA class I and class II types were available, the types were taken from metadata supplied by the sample provider, not from assay-based typing.

The immunoSEQ Assay, a bias-controlled multiplex PCR, was used to amplify TCRbeta CDR3 regions from genomic DNA. In the original analysis: Within the assay, amplification of reference gene primers was used to estimate how many nucleated cells each sample contained. To quantify the absolute abundance of each unique TCRbeta CDR3 rearrangement, sequence reads were collapsed and filtered. For each sample, productive Simpson clonality was calculated as the square root of Simpson's diversity index over productive rearrangements. TCRdb took over this immuneACCESS table, retaining in-frame rearrangements with V and J assigned. Such tables are incomplete; in checked studies, under half of the missing clones stem from an unresolved V gene, and the remainder is unexplained. D and trimming were read from the DNA, whereas the V and J calls and clone size are those reported in that table. The sample table shows 270,000 or so clones, and around 88% are seen once. The ten largest clones take up around 4.4% of the sample.

Whole blood was collected in K2EDTA tubes by collaborating institutions according to the institutions' own protocols. For TCRbeta analysis, collaborator samples were shipped as frozen whole blood, as isolated PBMCs, or as DNA extracted from either sample type. Compared with germline, V lacks 6 bases and J lacks 0 bases; bases without a gene match: 4. The CDR3, cysteine through phenylalanine, is 15 amino acids long. The kept DNA is CDR3 alone, 45 bases in frame from the first base. As encoded in the germline V gene, CDR1 is SGHTA while CDR2 is FQGTGA. Here is what the overall study found, with its caveats: The quantity of clinical and demographic metadata differed by source and by participant and was supplied without curation.

This clone turned up a few times. Its cognate antigen has yet to be identified. The input lacks base qualities; no much larger clone sits a single base away. The material sequenced was peripheral blood. The source of this sequence is a man aged 35 to 55 with acute or convalescent COVID-19. This chain is built from TRBV7-3 and TRBJ2-2, with 7 bases aligning to TRBD2. For the CDR3, the sequence is CASRESGTNTGELFF. The nucleotides are TGTGCCAGCAGAGAAAGCGGGACGAACACCGGGGAGCTGTTTTTT.